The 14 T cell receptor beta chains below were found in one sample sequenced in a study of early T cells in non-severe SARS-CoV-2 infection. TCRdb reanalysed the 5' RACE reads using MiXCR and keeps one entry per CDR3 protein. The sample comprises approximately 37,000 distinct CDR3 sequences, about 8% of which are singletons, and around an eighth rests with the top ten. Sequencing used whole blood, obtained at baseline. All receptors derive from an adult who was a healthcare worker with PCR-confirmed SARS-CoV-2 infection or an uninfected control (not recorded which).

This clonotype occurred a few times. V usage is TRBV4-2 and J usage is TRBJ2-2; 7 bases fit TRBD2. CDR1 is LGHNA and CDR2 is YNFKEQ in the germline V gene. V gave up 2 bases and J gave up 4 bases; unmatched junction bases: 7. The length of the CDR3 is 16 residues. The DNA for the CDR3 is TGTGCCAGCAGCCAATTTTCTACGGGGGGCACCGGGGAGCTGTTTTTT. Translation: CASSQFSTGGTGELFF.

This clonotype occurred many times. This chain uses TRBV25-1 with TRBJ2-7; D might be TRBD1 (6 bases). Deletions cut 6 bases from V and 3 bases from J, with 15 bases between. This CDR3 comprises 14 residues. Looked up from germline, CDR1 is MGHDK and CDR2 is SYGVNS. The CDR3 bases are TGTGCCAGCAGCGAGGAACAGGGTCACTACGAGCAGTACTTC. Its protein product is CASSEEQGHYEQYF.

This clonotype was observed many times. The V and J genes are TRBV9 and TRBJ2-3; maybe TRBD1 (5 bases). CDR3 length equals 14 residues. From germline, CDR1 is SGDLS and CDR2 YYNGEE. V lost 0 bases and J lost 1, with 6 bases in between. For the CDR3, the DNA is TGTGCCAGCAGCGTAGAAGGGGGCACAGATACGCAGTATTTT. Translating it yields CASSVEGGTDTQYF. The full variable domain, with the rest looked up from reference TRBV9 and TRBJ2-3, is DSGVTQTPKHLITATGQRVTLRCSPRSGDLSVYWYQQSLDQGLQFLIQYYNGEERAKGNILERFSAQQFPDLHSELNLSSLELGDSALYFCASSVEGGTDTQYFGPGTRLTVL.

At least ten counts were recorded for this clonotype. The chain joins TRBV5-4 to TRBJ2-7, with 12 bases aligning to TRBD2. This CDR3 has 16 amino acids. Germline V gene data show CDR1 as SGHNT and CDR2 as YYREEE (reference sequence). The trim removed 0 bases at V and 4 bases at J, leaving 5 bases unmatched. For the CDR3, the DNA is TGTGCCAGCAGCTTGGGTACTAGCGGGGGGTCTTACGAGCAGTACTTC. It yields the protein CASSLGTSGGSYEQYF.

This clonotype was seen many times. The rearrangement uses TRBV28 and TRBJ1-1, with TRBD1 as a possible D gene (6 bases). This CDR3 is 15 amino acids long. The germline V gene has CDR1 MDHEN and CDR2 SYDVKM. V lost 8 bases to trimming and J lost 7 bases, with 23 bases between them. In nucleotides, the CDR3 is TGTGCCAGCTCCATCACCCGGACAGCCGGCGGTGAAGCTTTCTTT. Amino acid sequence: CASSITRTAGGEAFF.

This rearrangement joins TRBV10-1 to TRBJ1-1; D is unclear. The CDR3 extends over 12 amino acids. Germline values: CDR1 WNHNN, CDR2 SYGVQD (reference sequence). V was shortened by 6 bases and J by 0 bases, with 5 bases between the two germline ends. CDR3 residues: CASRGLNTEAFF. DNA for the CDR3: TGCGCCAGCAGGGGCCTGAACACTGAAGCTTTCTTT.

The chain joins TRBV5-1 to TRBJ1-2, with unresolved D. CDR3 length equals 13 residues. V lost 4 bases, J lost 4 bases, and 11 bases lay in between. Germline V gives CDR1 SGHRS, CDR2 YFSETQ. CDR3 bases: TGCGCCAGCAGCGGGTCAGGAGTCTATGGCTACACCTTC. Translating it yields CASSGSGVYGYTF.

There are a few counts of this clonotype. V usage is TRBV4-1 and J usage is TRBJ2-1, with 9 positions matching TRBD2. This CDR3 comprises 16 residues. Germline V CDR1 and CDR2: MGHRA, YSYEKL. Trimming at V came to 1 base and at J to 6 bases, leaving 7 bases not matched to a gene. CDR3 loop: CASSQVGRGGANEQFF. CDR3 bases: TGCGCCAGCAGCCAAGTCGGTCGCGGGGGGGCCAATGAGCAGTTCTTC.

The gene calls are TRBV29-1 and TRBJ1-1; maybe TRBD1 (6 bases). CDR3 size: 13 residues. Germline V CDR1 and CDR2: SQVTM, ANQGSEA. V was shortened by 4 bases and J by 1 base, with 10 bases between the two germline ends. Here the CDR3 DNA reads TGCAGCGTTGGAGGGGGGACGAACACTGAAGCTTTCTTT. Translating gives CSVGGGTNTEAFF. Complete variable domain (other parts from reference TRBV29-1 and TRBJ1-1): SAVISQKPSRDICQRGTSLTIQCQVDSQVTMMFWYRQQPGQSLTLIATANQGSEATYESGFVIDKFPISRPNLTFSTLTVSNMSPEDSSIYLCSVGGGTNTEAFFGQGTRLTVV.

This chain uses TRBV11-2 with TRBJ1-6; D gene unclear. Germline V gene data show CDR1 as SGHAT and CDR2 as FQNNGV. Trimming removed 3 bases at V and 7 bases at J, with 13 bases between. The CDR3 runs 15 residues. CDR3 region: CASSLSLSANSPLHF. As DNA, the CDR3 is TGTGCCAGCAGCTTGTCGTTGTCCGCCAATTCACCCCTCCACTTT.

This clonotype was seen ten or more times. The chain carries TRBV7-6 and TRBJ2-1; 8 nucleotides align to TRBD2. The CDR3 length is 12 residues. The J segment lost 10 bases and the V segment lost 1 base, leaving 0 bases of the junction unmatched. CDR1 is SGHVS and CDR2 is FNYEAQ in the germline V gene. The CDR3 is CASSLVAGEQFF. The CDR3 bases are TGTGCCAGCAGCTTAGTAGCGGGGGAGCAGTTCTTC.

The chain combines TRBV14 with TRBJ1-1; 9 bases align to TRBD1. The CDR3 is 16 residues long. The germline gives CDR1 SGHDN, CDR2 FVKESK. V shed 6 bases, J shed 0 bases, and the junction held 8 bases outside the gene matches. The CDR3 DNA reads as TGTGCCAGCAGTCCTCGGACAGGGGTGATGAACACTGAAGCTTTCTTT. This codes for CASSPRTGVMNTEAFF.

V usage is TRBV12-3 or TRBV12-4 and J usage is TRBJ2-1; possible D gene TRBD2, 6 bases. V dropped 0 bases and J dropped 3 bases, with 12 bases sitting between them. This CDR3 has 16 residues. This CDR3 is CASSLAPGVRYNEQFF. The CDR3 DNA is TGTGCCAGCAGTTTAGCCCCGGGGGTGCGCTACAATGAGCAGTTCTTC.

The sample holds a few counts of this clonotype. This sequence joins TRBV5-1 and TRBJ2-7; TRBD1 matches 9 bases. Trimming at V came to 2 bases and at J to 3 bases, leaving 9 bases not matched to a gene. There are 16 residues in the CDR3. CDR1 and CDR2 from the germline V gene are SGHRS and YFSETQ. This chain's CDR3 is CASSFSVRQGGYEQYF. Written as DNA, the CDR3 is TGCGCCAGCAGCTTCTCCGTCCGACAGGGGGGCTACGAGCAGTACTTC.